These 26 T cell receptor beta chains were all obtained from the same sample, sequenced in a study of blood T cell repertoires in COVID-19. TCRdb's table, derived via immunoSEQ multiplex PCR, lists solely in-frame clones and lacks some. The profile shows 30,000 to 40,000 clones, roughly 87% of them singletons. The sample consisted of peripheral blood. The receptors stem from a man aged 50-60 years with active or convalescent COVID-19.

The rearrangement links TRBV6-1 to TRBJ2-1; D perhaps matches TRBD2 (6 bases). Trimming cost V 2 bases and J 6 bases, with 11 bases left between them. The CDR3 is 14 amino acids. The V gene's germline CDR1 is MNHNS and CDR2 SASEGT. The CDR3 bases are TGTGCCAGCAGTGAATTGGCGGGAATCAATGAGCAGTTCTTC. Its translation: CASSELAGINEQFF.

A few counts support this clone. CDR3 in amino acids: CASSLSGGQESPLHF. The CDR3 nucleotides are TGTGCCAGCAGCCTGAGCGGGGGGCAAGAGTCACCCCTCCACTTT. The genes are TRBV4-2 and TRBJ1-6; a possible D gene is TRBD1 (6 bases). V gave up 4 bases and J gave up 10 bases, with 17 bases separating them. The CDR3 sequence is 15 residues long. Germline CDR1 LGHNA, CDR2 YNFKEQ.

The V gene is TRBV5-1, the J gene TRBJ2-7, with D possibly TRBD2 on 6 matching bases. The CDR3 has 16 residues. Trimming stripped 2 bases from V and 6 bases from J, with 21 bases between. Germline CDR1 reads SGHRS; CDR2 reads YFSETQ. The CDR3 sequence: CASSLSPPGVEGEQYF. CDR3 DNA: TGCGCCAGCAGCTTAAGTCCCCCGGGAGTGGAGGGCGAGCAGTACTTC.

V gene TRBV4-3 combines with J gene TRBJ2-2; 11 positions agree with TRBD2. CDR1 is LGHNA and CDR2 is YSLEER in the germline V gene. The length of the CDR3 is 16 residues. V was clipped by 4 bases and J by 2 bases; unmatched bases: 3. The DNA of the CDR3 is TGCGCCAGCAGCCGCCGACTAGCGGGAAACACCGGGGAGCTGTTTTTT. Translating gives CASSRRLAGNTGELFF.

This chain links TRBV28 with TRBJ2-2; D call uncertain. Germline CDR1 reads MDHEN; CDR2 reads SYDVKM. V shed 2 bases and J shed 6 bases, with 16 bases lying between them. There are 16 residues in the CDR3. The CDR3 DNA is TGTGCCAGCAGTTTACCCCCGGCGACTTCCGCCGGGGAGCTGTTTTTT. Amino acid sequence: CASSLPPATSAGELFF.

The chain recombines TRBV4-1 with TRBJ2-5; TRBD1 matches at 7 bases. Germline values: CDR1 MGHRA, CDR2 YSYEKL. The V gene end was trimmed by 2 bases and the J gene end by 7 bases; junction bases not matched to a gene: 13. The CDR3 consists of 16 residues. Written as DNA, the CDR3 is TGCGCCAGCAGCCAAAGAACAGGGACAGCGGTGGGGACCCAGTACTTC. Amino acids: CASSQRTGTAVGTQYF.

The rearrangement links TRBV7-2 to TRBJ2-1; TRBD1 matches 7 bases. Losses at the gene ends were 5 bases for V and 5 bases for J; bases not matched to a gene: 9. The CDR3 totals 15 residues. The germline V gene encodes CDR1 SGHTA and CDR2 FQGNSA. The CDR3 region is CASSPTGAFHNEQFF. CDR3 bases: TGTGCCAGCAGCCCTACAGGGGCCTTCCACAATGAGCAGTTCTTC.

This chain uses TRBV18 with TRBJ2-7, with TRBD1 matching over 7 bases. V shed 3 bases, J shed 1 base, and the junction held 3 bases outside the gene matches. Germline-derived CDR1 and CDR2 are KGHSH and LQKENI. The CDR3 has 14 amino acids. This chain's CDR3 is CASSPGTESYEQYF. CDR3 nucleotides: TGTGCCAGCTCACCCGGGACAGAGTCCTACGAGCAGTACTTC.

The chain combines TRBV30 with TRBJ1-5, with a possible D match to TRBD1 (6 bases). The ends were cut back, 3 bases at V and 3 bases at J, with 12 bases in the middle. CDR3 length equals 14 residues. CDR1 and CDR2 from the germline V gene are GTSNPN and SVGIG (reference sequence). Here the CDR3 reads CAWSTGQFNQPQHF. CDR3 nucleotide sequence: TGTGCCTGGAGCACAGGACAGTTCAATCAGCCCCAGCATTTT.

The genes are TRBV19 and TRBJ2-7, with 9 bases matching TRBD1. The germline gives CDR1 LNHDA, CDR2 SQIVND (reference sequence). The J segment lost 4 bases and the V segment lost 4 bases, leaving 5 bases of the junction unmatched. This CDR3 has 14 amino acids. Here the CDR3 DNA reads TGTGCCAGTAGTACTCAACAGGGGGCTTACGAGCAGTACTTC. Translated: CASSTQQGAYEQYF.

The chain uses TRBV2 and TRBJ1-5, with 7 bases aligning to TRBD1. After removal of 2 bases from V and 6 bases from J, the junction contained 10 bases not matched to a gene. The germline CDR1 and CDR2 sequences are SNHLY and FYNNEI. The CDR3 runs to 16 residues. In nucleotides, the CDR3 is TGTGCCAGCAGTGAACGGAGGGGGCAGATGGGTCAGCCCCAGCATTTT. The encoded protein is CASSERRGQMGQPQHF.

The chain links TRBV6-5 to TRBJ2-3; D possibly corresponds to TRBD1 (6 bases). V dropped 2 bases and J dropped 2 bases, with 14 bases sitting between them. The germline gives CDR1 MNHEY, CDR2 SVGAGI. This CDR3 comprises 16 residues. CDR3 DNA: TGTGCCAGCAGTTACGGTAAAACAGGGTACACAGATACGCAGTATTTT. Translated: CASSYGKTGYTDTQYF.

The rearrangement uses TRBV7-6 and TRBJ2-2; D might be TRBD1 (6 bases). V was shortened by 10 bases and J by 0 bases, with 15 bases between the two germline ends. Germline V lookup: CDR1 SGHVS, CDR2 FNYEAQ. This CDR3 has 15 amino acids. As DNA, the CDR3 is TGTGCCAACGGAGCAGGGGCGCCGAACACCGGGGAGCTGTTTTTT. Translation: CANGAGAPNTGELFF.

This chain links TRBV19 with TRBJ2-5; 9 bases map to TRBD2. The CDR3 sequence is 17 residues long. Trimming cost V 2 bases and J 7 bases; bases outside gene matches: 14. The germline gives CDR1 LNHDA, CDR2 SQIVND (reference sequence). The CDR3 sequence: CASSIRLAAPPRWTQYF. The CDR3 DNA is TGTGCCAGTAGTATAAGACTAGCGGCCCCGCCCCGTTGGACCCAGTACTTC.

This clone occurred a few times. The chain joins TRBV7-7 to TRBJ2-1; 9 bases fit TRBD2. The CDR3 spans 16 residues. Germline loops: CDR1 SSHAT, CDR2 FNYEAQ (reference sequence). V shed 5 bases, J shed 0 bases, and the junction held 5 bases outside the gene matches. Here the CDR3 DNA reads TGTGCCAGCAGCCCAAATAGCGGGAGCTCCTACAATGAGCAGTTCTTC. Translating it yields CASSPNSGSSYNEQFF.

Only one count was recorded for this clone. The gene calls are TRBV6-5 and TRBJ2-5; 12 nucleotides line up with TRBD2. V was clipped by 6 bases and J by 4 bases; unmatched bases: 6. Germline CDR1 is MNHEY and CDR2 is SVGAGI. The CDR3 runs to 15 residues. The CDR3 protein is CASRTSGRAGETQYF. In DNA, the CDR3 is TGTGCCAGCAGGACTAGCGGGAGAGCCGGAGAGACCCAGTACTTC.

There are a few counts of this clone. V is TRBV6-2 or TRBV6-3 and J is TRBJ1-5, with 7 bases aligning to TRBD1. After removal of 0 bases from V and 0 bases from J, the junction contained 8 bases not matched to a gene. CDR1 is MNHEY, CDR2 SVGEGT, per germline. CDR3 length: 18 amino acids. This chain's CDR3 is CASSYSTFGTVSNQPQHF. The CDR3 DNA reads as TGTGCCAGCAGTTACTCGACCTTCGGGACAGTTAGCAATCAGCCCCAGCATTTT.

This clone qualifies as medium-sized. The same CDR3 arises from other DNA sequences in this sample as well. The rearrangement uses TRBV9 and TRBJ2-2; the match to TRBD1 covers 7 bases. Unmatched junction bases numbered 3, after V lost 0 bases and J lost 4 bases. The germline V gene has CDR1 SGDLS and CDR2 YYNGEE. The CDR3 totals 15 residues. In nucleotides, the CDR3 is TGTGCCAGCAGCGTAGAAACAGGGGCCACCGGGGAGCTGTTTTTT. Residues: CASSVETGATGELFF.

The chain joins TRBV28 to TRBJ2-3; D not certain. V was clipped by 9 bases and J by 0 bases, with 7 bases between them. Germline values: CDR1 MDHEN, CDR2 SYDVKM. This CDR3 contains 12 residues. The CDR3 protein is CASSQSTDTQYF. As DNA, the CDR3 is TGTGCCAGTAGTCAAAGCACAGATACGCAGTATTTT.

CDR3 sequence reads: CASSQGAGGAYEQYF. The CDR3 nucleotides read TGTGCCAGCAGCCAGGGTGCGGGAGGCGCCTACGAGCAGTACTTC. This chain joins TRBV3-1 (or the pseudogene TRBV3-2) and TRBJ2-7, with 8 bases aligning to TRBD2. There are 15 residues in the CDR3. After removal of 3 bases from V and 2 bases from J, the junction contained 6 bases not matched to a gene. The germline CDR1 and CDR2 sequences are LGHDT and YNNKEL (reference sequence).

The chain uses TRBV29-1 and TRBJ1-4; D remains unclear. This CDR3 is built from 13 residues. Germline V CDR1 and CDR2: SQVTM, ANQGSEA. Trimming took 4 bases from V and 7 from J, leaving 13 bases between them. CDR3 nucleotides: TGCAGCGTTGGAAGGTCTCGGGGTGAAAAACTGTTTTTT. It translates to CSVGRSRGEKLFF. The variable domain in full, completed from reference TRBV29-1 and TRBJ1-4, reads SAVISQKPSRDICQRGTSLTIQCQVDSQVTMMFWYRQQPGQSLTLIATANQGSEATYESGFVIDKFPISRPNLTFSTLTVSNMSPEDSSIYLCSVGRSRGEKLFFGSGTQLSVL.

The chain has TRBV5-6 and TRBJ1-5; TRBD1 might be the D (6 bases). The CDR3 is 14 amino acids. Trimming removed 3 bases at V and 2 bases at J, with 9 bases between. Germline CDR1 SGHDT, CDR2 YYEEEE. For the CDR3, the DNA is TGTGCCAGCAGCTCACAGGGAGGCAATCAGCCCCAGCATTTT. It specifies CASSSQGGNQPQHF.

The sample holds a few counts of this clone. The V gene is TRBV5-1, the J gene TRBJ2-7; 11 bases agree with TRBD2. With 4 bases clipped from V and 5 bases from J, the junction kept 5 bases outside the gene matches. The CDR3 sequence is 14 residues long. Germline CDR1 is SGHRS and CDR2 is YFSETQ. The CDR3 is CASSMTSGIDEQYF. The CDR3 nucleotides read TGCGCCAGCAGCATGACTAGCGGGATTGACGAGCAGTACTTC.

Here the CDR3 reads CASSLGGEFF. Written as DNA, the CDR3 is TGTGCCAGCAGCCTTGGCGGGGAGTTCTTC. The chain has TRBV3-1 (or the pseudogene TRBV3-2) and TRBJ2-1, with a possible D match to TRBD2 (6 bases). CDR1 is LGHDT and CDR2 is YNNKEL in the germline V gene (reference sequence). The CDR3 totals 10 residues. Trimming removed 4 bases from V and 14 bases from J, with 9 bases in between.

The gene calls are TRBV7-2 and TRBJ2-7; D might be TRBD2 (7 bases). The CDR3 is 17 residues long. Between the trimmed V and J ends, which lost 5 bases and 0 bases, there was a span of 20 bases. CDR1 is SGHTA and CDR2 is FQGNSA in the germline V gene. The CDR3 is CASSLRSGGDSSYEQYF. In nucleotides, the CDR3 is TGTGCCAGCAGCCTCAGGTCGGGGGGCGATAGCTCCTACGAGCAGTACTTC. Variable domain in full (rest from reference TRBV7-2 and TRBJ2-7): GAGVSQSPSNKVTEKGKDVELRCDPISGHTALYWYRQSLGQGLEFLIYFQGNSAPDKSGLPSDRFSAERTGGSVSTLTIQRTQQEDSAVYLCASSLRSGGDSSYEQYFGPGTRLTVT.

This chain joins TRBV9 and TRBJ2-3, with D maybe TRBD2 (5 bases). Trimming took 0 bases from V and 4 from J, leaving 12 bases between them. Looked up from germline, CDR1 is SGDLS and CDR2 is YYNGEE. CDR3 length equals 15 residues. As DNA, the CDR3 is TGTGCCAGCAGCGTAGGTATGGGTAGCGCAGATACGCAGTATTTT. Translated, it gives CASSVGMGSADTQYF.